Below are 28 T cell receptor beta chains sequenced from a single sample in a study of blood T cell repertoires in COVID-19. This table comes from immunoSEQ multiplex PCR, and its TCRdb copy is limited to in-frame clones, with some not included. The sample lists approximately 180,000 clones; 89% were seen once. Sequencing input: PBMCs or T cells enriched from blood (not recorded which). Receptor source: a woman in her thirties or forties with acute COVID-19.

This clone was detected a few times. V is TRBV19 and J is TRBJ1-1; D is unresolved. The CDR3 runs to 13 residues. Trimming removed 5 bases at V and 2 bases at J, with 9 bases between. Germline V gene lookup returns CDR1 LNHDA and CDR2 SQIVND (reference sequence). CDR3: CASSSGINTEAFF. CDR3 nucleotide sequence: TGTGCCAGTAGTTCCGGGATCAACACTGAAGCTTTCTTT.

This chain links TRBV5-1 with TRBJ2-6; D uncertain. With 4 bases removed from V and 2 bases from J, the gap between germline ends came to 7 bases. From germline, CDR1 is SGHRS and CDR2 YFSETQ. This CDR3 has 14 amino acids. CDR3 coding DNA: TGCGCCAGCAGCCCCGTCCCTGGGGCCAACGTCCTGACTTTC. Encoded protein: CASSPVPGANVLTF.

V is TRBV3-1 (or the pseudogene TRBV3-2) and J is TRBJ2-3; D is possibly TRBD2 (6 bases). This CDR3 spans 14 amino acids. Per the germline V gene, CDR1 is LGHDT and CDR2 is YNNKEL (reference sequence). Trimming took off 3 bases at V and 0 bases at J, with 7 bases between the two ends. Written as DNA, the CDR3 is TGTGCCAGCAGCCACGGGACTAGCACAGATACGCAGTATTTT. It is translated as CASSHGTSTDTQYF.

The gene calls are TRBV7-8 and TRBJ1-6; TRBD1 aligns across 7 bases. Germline CDR1 and CDR2: SGHVS and FQNEAQ. Trimming at V came to 5 bases and at J to 5 bases, leaving 6 bases not matched to a gene. The CDR3 contains 15 residues. CDR3 sequence reads: CASSLLGQNNSPLHF. The CDR3 DNA sequence: TGTGCCAGCAGCCTCTTGGGACAGAATAATTCACCCCTCCACTTT.

V and J are TRBV5-5 and TRBJ2-7, with 15 bases matching TRBD2. The CDR3 runs 19 residues. The junction had 16 bases not matched to a gene; V was cut back by 4 bases and J by 5 bases. Looked up from germline, CDR1 is SGHKS and CDR2 is YYEKEE (reference sequence). The DNA for the CDR3 is TGTGCCAGCAGCGCGGGGACTAGCGGGGGGATCATCGTAGGGCACGAGCAGTACTTC. Translation: CASSAGTSGGIIVGHEQYF. Full variable domain (outside the CDR3, taken from reference TRBV5-5 and TRBJ2-7): DAGVTQSPTHLIKTRGQQVTLRCSPISGHKSVSWYQQVLGQGPQFIFQYYEKEERGRGNFPDRFSARQFPNYSSELNVNALLLGDSALYLCASSAGTSGGIIVGHEQYFGPGTRLTVT.

For this clone: This CDR3 is also generated by other DNA sequences in the sample. The chain employs TRBV18 and TRBJ1-1; D is unclear. Between the trimmed V and J ends, which lost 5 bases and 1 base, there was a span of 8 bases. CDR3 length: 13 amino acids. The germline V gene encodes CDR1 KGHSH and CDR2 LQKENI. CDR3 protein: CASSADSNTEAFF. DNA of the CDR3: TGTGCCAGCTCAGCGGACTCGAACACTGAAGCTTTCTTT. Combining the CDR3 with reference TRBV18 and TRBJ1-1 gives the whole variable domain NAGVMQNPRHLVRRRGQEARLRCSPMKGHSHVYWYRQLPEEGLKFMVYLQKENIIDESGMPKERFSAEFPKEGPSILRIQQVVRGDSAAYFCASSADSNTEAFFGQGTRLTVV.

The rearrangement uses TRBV11-2 and TRBJ1-2, with TRBD1 matching 10 bases. Losses at the gene ends were 5 bases for V and 3 bases for J; bases not matched to a gene: 12. Per germline, CDR1 SGHAT and CDR2 FQNNGV. The CDR3 contains 17 residues. DNA for the CDR3: TGTGCCAGCAGCGCCGCGGGACAGGGGCGACTAGACTATGGCTACACCTTC. Its protein is CASSAAGQGRLDYGYTF.

The CDR3: CASSLDGRLAGVPDTQYF. CDR3 nucleotide sequence: TGCGCCAGCAGCTTGGACGGGAGACTAGCGGGAGTTCCAGATACGCAGTATTTT. The chain recombines TRBV5-1 with TRBJ2-3; 12 positions agree with TRBD2. Trimming at V came to 0 bases and at J to 4 bases, leaving 9 bases not matched to a gene. There are 18 residues in the CDR3. The germline CDR1 and CDR2 sequences are SGHRS and YFSETQ.

The V and J genes are TRBV4-2 and TRBJ2-3; 16 bases are shared with TRBD2. Trimming took 1 base from V and 4 from J; bases not matched to a gene: 11. The CDR3 consists of 20 residues. The germline gives CDR1 LGHNA, CDR2 YNFKEQ. The CDR3 coding sequence is TGTGCCAGCAGCCAAGCTAGACCGGGACTAGCGGGGGGGCGGGCAGATACGCAGTATTTT. Residues: CASSQARPGLAGGRADTQYF.

The chain has TRBV30 and TRBJ2-5; 12 nucleotides match TRBD2. V shed 4 bases and J 5 bases; nucleotides not matched to a gene: 5. The CDR3 has 14 residues. Germline assignment: CDR1 GTSNPN and CDR2 SVGIG (reference sequence). The CDR3 DNA follows: TGTGCCTGGACGACTAGCGGGGGTGGGGAGACCCAGTACTTC. As protein: CAWTTSGGGETQYF.

V and J are TRBV27 and TRBJ2-7, with a possible D match to TRBD2 (5 bases). CDR1 is MNHEY and CDR2 is SMNVEV in the germline V gene (reference sequence). V lost 6 bases, J lost 6 bases, and 15 bases lay in between. CDR3 length equals 13 residues. This CDR3 is CASRRRWAGEQYF. The DNA for the CDR3 is TGTGCCAGCAGACGCCGCTGGGCGGGCGAGCAGTACTTC.

This clone was recorded only once. The rearrangement links TRBV28 to TRBJ2-2, with D tentatively TRBD1 (5 bases). Trimming pared 4 bases from V and 8 bases from J, leaving 8 bases between. CDR1 and CDR2 (germline): MDHEN, SYDVKM. The CDR3 loop spans 12 amino acids. The CDR3 DNA reads as TGTGCCAGCAGTTCCCGGACAGGGGAGCTGTTTTTT. This codes for CASSSRTGELFF. The variable domain in full, completed from reference TRBV28 and TRBJ2-2, reads DVKVTQSSRYLVKRTGEKVFLECVQDMDHENMFWYRQDPGLGLRLIYFSYDVKMKEKGDIPEGYSVSREKKERFSLILESASTNQTSMYLCASSSRTGELFFGEGSRLTVL.

This chain links TRBV19 with TRBJ1-2; 7 positions match TRBD1. Germline V CDR1 and CDR2: LNHDA, SQIVND (reference sequence). V lost 8 bases and J lost 4; bases outside the gene matches: 13. There are 15 residues in the CDR3. The CDR3 loop reads CASSPGTAISYGYTF. CDR3 DNA sequence: TGTGCCAGTTCCCCCGGGACAGCTATATCCTATGGCTACACCTTC.

The rearrangement uses TRBV27 and TRBJ2-5, with D perhaps TRBD1 (8 bases). Trimming left V 3 bases short and J 1 base short, with 12 bases between. In germline, CDR1 is MNHEY, CDR2 SMNVEV (reference sequence). The CDR3 is made up of 15 amino acids. The CDR3 is CASSLTGEGQETQYF. In nucleotides, the CDR3 is TGTGCCAGCAGTTTGACAGGGGAGGGCCAAGAGACCCAGTACTTC.

The chain couples TRBV30 to TRBJ1-5; no definite D call. CDR1 GTSNPN and CDR2 SVGIG come from the germline V gene (reference sequence). The length of the CDR3 is 16 residues. The germline V and J ends were trimmed by 8 bases and 0 bases, with 20 bases remaining between them. The CDR3: CARNPPGRDSNQPQHF. CDR3 bases: TGTGCCCGAAACCCCCCTGGGCGGGATAGCAATCAGCCCCAGCATTTT.

The chain employs TRBV6-5 and TRBJ2-1; D unclear. V was trimmed by 6 bases and J by 5 bases, leaving 5 bases between them. Germline V lookup: CDR1 MNHEY, CDR2 SVGAGI. This CDR3 has 11 residues. The CDR3 DNA follows: TGTGCCAGCAGGCAGAACAATGAGCAGTTCTTC. It codes for CASRQNNEQFF.

The rearrangement joins TRBV7-8 to TRBJ1-5; 9 bases match TRBD1. CDR1 and CDR2 from the germline V gene are SGHVS and FQNEAQ. CDR3 size: 16 residues. The junction had 11 bases not matched to a gene; V was cut back by 5 bases and J by 6 bases. CDR3 amino acids: CASSPVPGQGSQPQHF. CDR3 DNA sequence: TGTGCCAGCAGCCCGGTCCCGGGACAGGGTTCTCAGCCCCAGCATTTT.

The DNA of the CDR3 is TGTGCCAGCCTGGGGGCGGGGGTTGGCTACACCTTC. Its translation is CASLGAGVGYTF. V usage is TRBV2 and J usage is TRBJ1-2, with TRBD1 as a possible D gene (6 bases). This CDR3 region has 12 residues. Germline values: CDR1 SNHLY, CDR2 FYNNEI. V was pared by 8 bases and J by 7 bases, with 14 bases between.

This chain joins TRBV28 and TRBJ1-1, with 11 bases that match TRBD1. Losses at the gene ends were 5 bases for V and 7 bases for J; bases not matched to a gene: 9. The CDR3 contains 15 residues. CDR1 MDHEN and CDR2 SYDVKM come from the germline V gene. The CDR3 DNA reads as TGTGCCAGCAGTCCCCCCGGACAGGGGGCGCGTGAAGCTTTCTTT. It specifies CASSPPGQGAREAFF.

The chain has TRBV18 and TRBJ1-4, with D unresolved. This CDR3 spans 15 amino acids. Germline CDR1 and CDR2: KGHSH and LQKENI. The ends were cut back, 0 bases at V and 7 bases at J, with 12 bases in the middle. The CDR3 DNA reads TGTGCCAGCTCACCACCGTCTGTTTTCGGTGAAAAACTGTTTTTT. Its translation: CASSPPSVFGEKLFF.

The rearrangement joins TRBV23-1 to TRBJ2-4, with TRBD2 as a possible D gene (5 bases). TRBV23-1 is placed among ORFs of uncertain function. The CDR3 extends over 13 amino acids. Trimming cost V 3 bases and J 9 bases, with 12 bases left between them. CDR3 loop: CASSQDSPGIQYF. CDR3 nucleotides: TGCGCCAGCAGTCAGGACTCCCCCGGCATTCAGTACTTC.

V is TRBV28 and J is TRBJ2-1; a possible D gene is TRBD2 (6 bases). Germline V lookup: CDR1 MDHEN, CDR2 SYDVKM. There are 14 residues in the CDR3. V was cut by 9 bases and J by 5 bases, with 17 bases left in between. The CDR3 is CASRLPGLHNEQFF. As DNA, the CDR3 is TGTGCCAGTAGGTTACCGGGACTGCACAATGAGCAGTTCTTC.

This clone has just a few counts. This chain joins TRBV5-1 and TRBJ2-2; possibly TRBD2 for D (7 bases). The CDR3 contains 14 residues. V was shortened by 2 bases and J by 5 bases, with 10 bases between the two germline ends. CDR1 is SGHRS, CDR2 YFSETQ, per germline. The CDR3 DNA follows: TGCGCCAGCAGCTTCCGGGGGGCTACCGGGGAGCTGTTTTTT. It specifies CASSFRGATGELFF. Full variable domain (outside the CDR3, taken from reference TRBV5-1 and TRBJ2-2): KAGVTQTPRYLIKTRGQQVTLSCSPISGHRSVSWYQQTPGQGLQFLFEYFSETQRNKGNFPGRFSGRQFSNSRSEMNVSTLELGDSALYLCASSFRGATGELFFGEGSRLTVL.

J is TRBJ1-1 and V is TRBV29-1; 7 bases match TRBD1. Germline V CDR1 and CDR2: SQVTM, ANQGSEA. There are 15 residues in the CDR3. After removal of 6 bases from V and 0 bases from J, the junction contained 10 bases not matched to a gene. The CDR3 sequence: CSVHLQGPMNTEAFF. The CDR3 bases are TGCAGCGTCCATTTACAGGGGCCTATGAACACTGAAGCTTTCTTT.

The chain links TRBV11-2 to TRBJ1-3, with D perhaps TRBD1 (5 bases). Deletions cut 5 bases from V and 2 bases from J, with 25 bases between. Germline V CDR1 and CDR2: SGHAT, FQNNGV. The CDR3 totals 19 residues. The CDR3 sequence: CASSLYLGHQRAPGNTIYF. The CDR3, as DNA: TGTGCCAGCAGCCTCTATTTGGGGCACCAAAGGGCCCCTGGAAACACCATATATTTT.

This clone showed up just once. The V and J genes are TRBV3-1 (or the pseudogene TRBV3-2) and TRBJ2-1; TRBD2 might be the D (5 bases). The CDR3 contains 16 residues. Trimming pared 1 base from V and 5 bases from J, leaving 15 bases between. Germline V CDR1 and CDR2: LGHDT, YNNKEL (reference sequence). The CDR3: CASSQGATEEHNEQFF. CDR3 in DNA: TGTGCCAGCAGCCAAGGCGCGACGGAGGAACACAATGAGCAGTTCTTC.

The V and J genes are TRBV12-5 and TRBJ1-1; TRBD1 might be the D (5 bases). The CDR3 has 14 residues. CDR1 is LGHNT, CDR2 FRNRAP, per germline. Deletions cut 5 bases from V and 1 base from J, with 11 bases between. CDR3 in amino acids: CASGPGQGNTEAFF. The CDR3 DNA reads as TGTGCTAGTGGTCCCGGGCAGGGGAACACTGAAGCTTTCTTT.

J is TRBJ2-7 and V is TRBV27; D might be TRBD1 (7 bases). Germline CDR1 MNHEY, CDR2 SMNVEV (reference sequence). This CDR3 is 15 amino acids long. Between the trimmed V and J ends, which lost 6 bases and 0 bases, there was a span of 15 bases. In nucleotides, the CDR3 is TGTGCCAGCAGCCATCGACAGGGAGGCTCCTACGAGCAGTACTTC. It yields the protein CASSHRQGGSYEQYF.